The rows below give T cell receptor beta chains drawn from one sample of a study of blood T cell repertoires in COVID-19. Data came from immunoSEQ multiplex PCR; TCRdb stores just in-frame clones and leaves some out. The sample lists some 200,000 clones; around 86% were seen once. Sample: PBMCs or T cells enriched from blood (not recorded which). The receptor set was obtained from a young man in a cohort exposed to, infected with or recovered from COVID-19 (not recorded which). Both conserved end residues are part of each CDR3. The order of the fields is CDR3 protein, CDR3 DNA, D gene, J gene, clone size, V gene. D genes are given only for firm matches. Size tells how often a clone was seen (once, few, many) or the class of an expanded clone, and some rows leave it out.

CDR3aa: CSVAQSSDTDTQYF
CDR3nt: TGCAGCGTTGCTCAGTCGTCCGACACAGATACGCAGTATTTT
d_gene: -
j_gene: TRBJ2-3
abundance: -
v_gene: TRBV29-1

CDR3aa: CANQCNQPQHF
CDR3nt: TGTGCCAATCAATGCAATCAGCCCCAGCATTTT
d_gene: -
j_gene: TRBJ1-5
abundance: few
v_gene: TRBV27

CDR3aa: CASSPSRGGSNTGELFF
CDR3nt: TGTGCCAGCAGTCCCTCAAGGGGGGGGTCGAACACCGGGGAGCTGTTTTTT
d_gene: -
j_gene: TRBJ2-2
abundance: -
v_gene: TRBV6-6

CDR3aa: CASSPQGLGSEQYF
CDR3nt: TGTGCCAGCAGCCCCCAGGGGCTGGGGTCCGAGCAGTACTTC
d_gene: -
j_gene: TRBJ2-7
abundance: -
v_gene: TRBV13

CDR3aa: CASSEARVGDYGYTF
CDR3nt: TGTGCCAGCAGCGAAGCCAGGGTCGGAGACTATGGCTACACCTTC
d_gene: -
j_gene: TRBJ1-2
abundance: -
v_gene: TRBV9

CDR3aa: CASSLDRGYNSPLHF
CDR3nt: TGTGCCAGCAGCTTGGACAGGGGATATAATTCACCCCTCCACTTT
d_gene: TRBD1
j_gene: TRBJ1-6
abundance: -
v_gene: TRBV5-4

CDR3aa: CASSKGLAGVTDTQYF
CDR3nt: TGTGCCAGCAGCAAGGGACTAGCGGGAGTCACAGATACGCAGTATTTT
d_gene: TRBD2
j_gene: TRBJ2-3
abundance: once
v_gene: TRBV7-8

CDR3aa: CASSYERPLLGNEQFF
CDR3nt: TGTGCCAGCAGTTACGAGCGGCCCCTCTTGGGCAATGAGCAGTTCTTC
d_gene: -
j_gene: TRBJ2-1
abundance: -
v_gene: TRBV6-5

CDR3aa: CASSEDRVGNEQFF
CDR3nt: TGTGCCAGCAGCGAAGACAGGGTTGGGAATGAGCAGTTCTTC
d_gene: TRBD1
j_gene: TRBJ2-1
abundance: -
v_gene: TRBV9

CDR3aa: CASSPLQGRDTEAFF
CDR3nt: TGCGCCAGCAGCCCCCTACAGGGGAGAGATACTGAAGCTTTCTTT
d_gene: TRBD1
j_gene: TRBJ1-1
abundance: -
v_gene: TRBV5-1